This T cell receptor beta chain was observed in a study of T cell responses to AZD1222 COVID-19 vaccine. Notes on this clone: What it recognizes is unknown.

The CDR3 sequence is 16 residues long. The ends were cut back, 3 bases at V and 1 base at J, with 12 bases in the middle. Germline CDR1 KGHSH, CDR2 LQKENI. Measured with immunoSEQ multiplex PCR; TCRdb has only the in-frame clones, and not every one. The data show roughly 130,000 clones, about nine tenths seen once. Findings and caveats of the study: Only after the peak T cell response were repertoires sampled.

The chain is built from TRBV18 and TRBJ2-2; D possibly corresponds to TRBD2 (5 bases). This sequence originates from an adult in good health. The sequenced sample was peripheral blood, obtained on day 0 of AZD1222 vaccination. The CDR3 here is CASSPLDLRNTGELFF. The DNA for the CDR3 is TGTGCCAGCTCACCGCTGGACTTGCGGAACACCGGGGAGCTGTTTTTT.